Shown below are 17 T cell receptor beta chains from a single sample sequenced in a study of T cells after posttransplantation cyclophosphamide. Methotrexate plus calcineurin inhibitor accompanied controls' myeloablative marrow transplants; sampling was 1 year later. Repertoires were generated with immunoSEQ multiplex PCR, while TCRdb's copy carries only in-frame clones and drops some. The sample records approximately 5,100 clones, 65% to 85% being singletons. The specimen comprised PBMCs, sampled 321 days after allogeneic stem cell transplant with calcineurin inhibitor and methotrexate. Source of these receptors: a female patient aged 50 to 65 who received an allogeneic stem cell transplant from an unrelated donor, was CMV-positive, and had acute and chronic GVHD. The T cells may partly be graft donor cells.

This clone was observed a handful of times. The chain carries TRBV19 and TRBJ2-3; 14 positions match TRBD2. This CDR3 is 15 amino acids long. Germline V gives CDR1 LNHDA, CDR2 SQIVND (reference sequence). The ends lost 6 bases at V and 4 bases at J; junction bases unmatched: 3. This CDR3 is CASSPGLAGADTQYF. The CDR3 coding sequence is TGTGCCAGTAGCCCGGGACTAGCGGGAGCAGATACGCAGTATTTT. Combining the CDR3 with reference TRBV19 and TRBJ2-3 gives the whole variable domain DGGITQSPKYLFRKEGQNVTLSCEQNLNHDAMYWYRQDPGQGLRLIYYSQIVNDFQKGDIAEGYSVSREKKESFPLTVTSAQKNPTAFYLCASSPGLAGADTQYFGPGTRLTVL.

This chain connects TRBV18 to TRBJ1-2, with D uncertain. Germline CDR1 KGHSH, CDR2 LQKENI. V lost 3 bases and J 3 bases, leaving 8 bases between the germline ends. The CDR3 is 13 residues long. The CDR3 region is CASSPRGDYGYTF. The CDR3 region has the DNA TGTGCCAGCTCACCTCGGGGTGACTATGGCTACACCTTC.

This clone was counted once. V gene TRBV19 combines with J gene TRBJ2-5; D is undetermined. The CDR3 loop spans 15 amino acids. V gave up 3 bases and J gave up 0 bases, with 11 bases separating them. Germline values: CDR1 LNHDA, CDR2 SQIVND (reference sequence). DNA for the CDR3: TGTGCCAGTAGTATCGTCAGGTCCAACCAAGAGACCCAGTACTTC. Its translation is CASSIVRSNQETQYF.

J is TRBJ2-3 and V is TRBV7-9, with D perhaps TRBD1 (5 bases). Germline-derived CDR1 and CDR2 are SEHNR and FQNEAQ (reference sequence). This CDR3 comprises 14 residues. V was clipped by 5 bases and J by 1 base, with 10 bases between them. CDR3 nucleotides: TGTGCCAGCAGCCAACTACAGGGCACAGATACGCAGTATTTT. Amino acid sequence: CASSQLQGTDTQYF.

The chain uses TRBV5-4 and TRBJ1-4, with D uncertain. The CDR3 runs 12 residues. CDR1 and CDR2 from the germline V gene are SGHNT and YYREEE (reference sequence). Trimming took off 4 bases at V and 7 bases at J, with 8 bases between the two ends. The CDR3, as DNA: TGTGCCAGCAGCCGAGAGGGTGAAAAACTGTTTTTT. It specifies CASSREGEKLFF.

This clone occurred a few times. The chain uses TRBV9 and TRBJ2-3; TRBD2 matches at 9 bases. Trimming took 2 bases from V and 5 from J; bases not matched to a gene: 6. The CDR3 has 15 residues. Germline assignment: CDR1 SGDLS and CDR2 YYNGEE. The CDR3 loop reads CASSVRLAGIDTQYF. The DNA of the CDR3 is TGTGCCAGCAGCGTCCGTCTAGCGGGGATAGATACGCAGTATTTT.

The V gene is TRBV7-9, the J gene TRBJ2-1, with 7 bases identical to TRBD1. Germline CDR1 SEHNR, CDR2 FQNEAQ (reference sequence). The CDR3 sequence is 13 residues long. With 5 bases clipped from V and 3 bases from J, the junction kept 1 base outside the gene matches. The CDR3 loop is CASSRQGYNEQFF. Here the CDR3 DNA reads TGTGCCAGCAGCCGACAGGGCTACAATGAGCAGTTCTTC.

The CDR3 coding sequence is TGCGCCAGCAGCTTGAGCACCTATGGCTACACCTTC. Protein product: CASSLSTYGYTF. This chain connects TRBV5-1 to TRBJ1-2; D is unclear. The CDR3 is made up of 12 amino acids. Between the trimmed V and J ends, which lost 1 base and 4 bases, there was a span of 5 bases. Germline V lookup: CDR1 SGHRS, CDR2 YFSETQ.

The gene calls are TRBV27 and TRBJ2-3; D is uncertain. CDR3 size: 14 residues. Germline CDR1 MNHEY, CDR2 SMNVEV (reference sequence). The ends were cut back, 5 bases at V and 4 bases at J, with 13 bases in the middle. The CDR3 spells CASSPLSLPDTQYF. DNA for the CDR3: TGTGCCAGCAGTCCTCTTAGTCTTCCAGATACGCAGTATTTT.

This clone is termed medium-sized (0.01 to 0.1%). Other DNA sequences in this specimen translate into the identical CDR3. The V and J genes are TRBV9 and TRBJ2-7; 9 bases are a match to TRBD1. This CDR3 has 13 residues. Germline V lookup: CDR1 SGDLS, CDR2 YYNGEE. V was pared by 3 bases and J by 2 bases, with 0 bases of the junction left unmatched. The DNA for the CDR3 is TGTGCCAGCAGCGGACAGGGGGCCTACGAGCAGTACTTC. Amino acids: CASSGQGAYEQYF.

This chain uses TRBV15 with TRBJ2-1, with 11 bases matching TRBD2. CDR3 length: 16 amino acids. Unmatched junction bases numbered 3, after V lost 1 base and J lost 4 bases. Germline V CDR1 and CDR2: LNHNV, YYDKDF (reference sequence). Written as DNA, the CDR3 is TGTGCCACCAGCAGAGGACTAGCGGGAACATACAATGAGCAGTTCTTC. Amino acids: CATSRGLAGTYNEQFF.

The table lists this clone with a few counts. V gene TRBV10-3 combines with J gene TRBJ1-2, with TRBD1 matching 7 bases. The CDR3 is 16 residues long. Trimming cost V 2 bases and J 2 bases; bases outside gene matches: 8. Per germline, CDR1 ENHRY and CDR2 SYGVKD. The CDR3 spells CAISEPTGPRNYGYTF. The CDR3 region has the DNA TGTGCCATCAGTGAGCCGACAGGGCCGAGGAACTATGGCTACACCTTC.

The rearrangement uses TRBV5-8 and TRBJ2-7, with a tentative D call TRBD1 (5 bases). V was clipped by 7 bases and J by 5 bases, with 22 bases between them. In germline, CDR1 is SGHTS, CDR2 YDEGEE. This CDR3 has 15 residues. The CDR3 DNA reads TGTGCCAGCTTCACGATAGCAGGGAAGGAAGACGAGCAGTACTTC. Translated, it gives CASFTIAGKEDEQYF.

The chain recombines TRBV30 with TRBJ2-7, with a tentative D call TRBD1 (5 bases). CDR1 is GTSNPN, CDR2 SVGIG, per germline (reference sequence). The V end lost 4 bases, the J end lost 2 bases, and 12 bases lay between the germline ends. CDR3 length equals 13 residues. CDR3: CAWMRSGTYEQYF. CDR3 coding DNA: TGTGCCTGGATGAGGTCAGGGACCTACGAGCAGTACTTC.

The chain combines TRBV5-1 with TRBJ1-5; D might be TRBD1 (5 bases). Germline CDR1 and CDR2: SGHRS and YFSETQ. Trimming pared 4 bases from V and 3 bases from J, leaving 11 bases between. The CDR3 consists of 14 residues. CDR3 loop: CASSKDSNNQPQHF. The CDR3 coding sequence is TGCGCCAGCAGCAAAGACAGTAACAATCAGCCCCAGCATTTT.

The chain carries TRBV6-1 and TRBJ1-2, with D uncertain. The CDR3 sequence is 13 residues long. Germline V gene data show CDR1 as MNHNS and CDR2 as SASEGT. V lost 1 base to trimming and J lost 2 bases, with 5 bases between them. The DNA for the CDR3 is TGTGCCAGCAGTGAAGGGCAGAACTATGGCTACACCTTC. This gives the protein CASSEGQNYGYTF.

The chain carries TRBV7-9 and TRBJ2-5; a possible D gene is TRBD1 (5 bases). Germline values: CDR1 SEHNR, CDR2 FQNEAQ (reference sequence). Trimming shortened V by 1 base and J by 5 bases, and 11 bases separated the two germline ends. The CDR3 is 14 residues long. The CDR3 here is CASSLVQGTETQYF. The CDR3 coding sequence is TGTGCCAGCAGCTTAGTTCAGGGCACCGAGACCCAGTACTTC.